Given below is one T cell receptor beta chain in context. This clone was counted only a few times. Its antigen is not yet known. Nothing much larger sits one base from this clone, and base qualities are not available. This sample is part of a study of a mutant IDH1 vaccine in newly diagnosed glioma (dated by TCRdb to the early 2020s). In the study overall: Vaccination began 4-6 weeks after radiotherapy alone, or alongside temozolomide cycles in the chemotherapy-containing groups. Peripheral blood samples were drawn at six visits, namely V03 (baseline), V05, V07, V10, V12 and V13. Of the 32 patients who were treated, around 60% were male and 37.5% were female, and the mean age was approximately 40 years. Longitudinal TCRB deep sequencing was performed for 20 to 30 treated patients wherever samples were available for exploratory analyses. Visit V12 was the week-35 safety follow-up and visit V13 was the week-47 end of study. Before enrollment, most patients had been given radiochemotherapy with temozolomide as standard therapy, while the rest had received either radiotherapy alone or temozolomide alone.

Overall results and qualifications from the work: Immune responses induced by the vaccine were seen in roughly 92% of patients across multiple MHC alleles. Pseudoprogression seemed to be unrelated to changes in the top peripheral T cell clonotypes found by TCRB sequencing. Selection of PBMC samples for TCRB deep sequencing was based on availability. The authors noted that analyses of patient blood samples could not be reproduced because of sample limitations.

The CDR3, from cysteine to phenylalanine, totals 15 residues. Kept here is only the CDR3 DNA, which spans 45 bases and is read in frame from base 1. CDR1 and CDR2, per the germline V gene (reference sequence), are SEHNR and FQNEAQ. Trimming takes 7 bases off V and 6 bases off J; junction bases not matched to a gene: 15. The label giving this sample's time point can be read as: week 47, end of study. Each vaccine dose, consisting of 300 ug of a 20-mer mutant IDH1 peptide in Montanide, was administered subcutaneously with topical imiquimod. Across visits V03 through V10, patients got a total of eight vaccinations, given in weeks 1, 3, 5, 7, 11, 15, 19 and 23. All donors had newly diagnosed IDH1-mutant astrocytomas of WHO grade 3 or 4 that showed loss of nuclear ATRX. The samples were drawn from NOA16, a multicentre, single-arm, open-label phase I trial in Germany that tested a mutant IDH1 peptide vaccine in humans for the first time. The DNeasy Blood and Tissue Kit was used to extract genomic DNA from EDTA blood for TCRB sequencing.

Libraries were built with the immunoSEQ multiplex PCR assay. The hsTCRB Kit was used according to the manufacturer's protocol to amplify rearranged TCR beta chain sequences. An Illumina MiSeq was used to sequence the TCRB libraries. The authors processed their data as follows. The kit vendor's proprietary platform handled demultiplexing, trimming and gene mapping. TCRdb took this table from immuneACCESS and kept in-frame rearrangements with V and J called. Such tables lack part of the clones; where checked against another copy, unresolved V genes explain under half of the gap, and the rest is unexplained. D and trimming come from the DNA, and the V and J calls and clone size come from that table. The sample profile shows some 87,000 clones; about 81% of them were found once. The ten biggest clones cover 4% to 5.5% of the sample.

The chain joins TRBV7-9 to TRBJ2-7; TRBD1 lines up with 7 middle nucleotides. Sample: PBMCs, taken from a glioma patient whose treatment included an IDH1 peptide vaccine. The receptor was isolated from a man in his forties with glioma. The base sequence is TGTGCCAGCACCGCGAGCGTGACAGGGAACGGCGAGCAGTACTTC. It codes for CASTASVTGNGEQYF.